These 13 T cell receptor beta chains were all obtained from the same sample, sequenced in a study of T cells after posttransplantation cyclophosphamide (TCRdb year 2016). Libraries were prepared through the immunoSEQ multiplex PCR assay. The table was pulled from immuneACCESS by TCRdb, which kept in-frame rearrangements only. Such tables lose some clones; where checked, under half of the loss comes from unresolved V genes, and the rest has no known cause. A total of 35,000 to 50,000 clones appear in this sample, around 90% of them only once. Clones ranked in the top ten supply over 2% of the sample. The treatment or condition label on this specimen signifies: high-dose cyclophosphamide on days +3 and +4 as single-agent GVHD prophylaxis. Busulfan and fludarabine conditioning, a related or unrelated marrow graft, and cyclophosphamide on days +3 and +4 were given to PTCy patients. The specimen was PBMCs, collected around 58 days after allogeneic stem cell transplant with posttransplant cyclophosphamide. The receptors shown here come from a male patient aged 60 to 75 who received an allogeneic stem cell transplant from a related donor and was CMV-positive. Following a transplant, some T cells may be graft donor cells, not patient cells.

Points on this clone: At one end the junction does not follow the germline gene, possibly because of a read error. V usage is TRBV18 and J usage is TRBJ1-5; 8 bases are a match to TRBD1. This CDR3 contains 14 residues. Germline V gives CDR1 KGHSH, CDR2 LQKENI. CDR3 bases: TGTGCCAGCTCCCCACAGGGGGTCAATCAGCCCCAGCATTTT. This codes for CASSPQGVNQPQHF.

Within the sample, this clone is medium-sized (0.01 to 0.1%). V and J are TRBV5-4 and TRBJ1-3; tentative D call: TRBD1 (5 bases). The V and J ends lost 3 bases and 1 base respectively, with 17 bases between them. The CDR3 contains 17 residues. Per the germline V gene, CDR1 is SGHNT and CDR2 is YYREEE (reference sequence). The CDR3 protein is CASSSWGDSFSGNTIYF. CDR3 DNA: TGTGCCAGCAGCTCCTGGGGGGACTCATTTTCTGGAAACACCATATATTTT.

The rearrangement joins TRBV6-1 to TRBJ2-1; 8 positions match TRBD2. This CDR3 spans 14 amino acids. The V gene end was trimmed by 4 bases and the J gene end by 6 bases; junction bases not matched to a gene: 5. CDR1 is MNHNS, CDR2 SASEGT, per germline. CDR3 loop: CASSATSGSNEQFF. Here the CDR3 DNA reads TGTGCCAGCAGTGCTACTAGCGGCTCCAATGAGCAGTTCTTC.

This clone was seen just once. The chain has TRBV18 and TRBJ1-4; no clear D gene. V was shortened by 3 bases and J by 7 bases, with 12 bases between the two germline ends. The CDR3 spans 14 residues. Germline CDR1 reads KGHSH; CDR2 reads LQKENI. The CDR3 region has the DNA TGTGCCAGCTCACCCCGCCACCTCAGTGAAAAACTGTTTTTT. This codes for CASSPRHLSEKLFF. The full variable domain, rest sourced from reference TRBV18 and TRBJ1-4, is NAGVMQNPRHLVRRRGQEARLRCSPMKGHSHVYWYRQLPEEGLKFMVYLQKENIIDESGMPKERFSAEFPKEGPSILRIQQVVRGDSAAYFCASSPRHLSEKLFFGSGTQLSVL.

The CDR3 spells CASSVGAGQGNTEAFF. CDR3 in DNA: TGTGCCAGCAGCGTAGGGGCGGGACAGGGGAACACTGAAGCTTTCTTT. The chain links TRBV9 to TRBJ1-1; the match to TRBD1 covers 9 bases. The CDR3 totals 16 residues. The germline CDR1 and CDR2 sequences are SGDLS and YYNGEE. V gave up 0 bases and J gave up 1 base; unmatched junction bases: 4.

The chain joins TRBV9 to TRBJ2-7; 9 bases match TRBD1. Germline V lookup: CDR1 SGDLS, CDR2 YYNGEE. The CDR3 spans 15 residues. The V segment lost 0 bases and the J segment 5 bases; nucleotides outside the gene matches: 6. In DNA, the CDR3 is TGTGCCAGCAGCGTAGGGGGGACAGGGAGGAACGAGCAGTACTTC. This gives the protein CASSVGGTGRNEQYF.

V usage is TRBV7-8 and J usage is TRBJ2-1; 11 bases are shared with TRBD2. Looked up from germline, CDR1 is SGHVS and CDR2 is FQNEAQ. This CDR3 is built from 15 residues. V shed 2 bases and J 9 bases; nucleotides not matched to a gene: 6. CDR3 coding DNA: TGTGCCAGCAGCTTAAATCTAGCGGGGGGCCGTGAGCAGTTCTTC. Translated, it gives CASSLNLAGGREQFF.

CDR3: CASSETTTAEAFF. DNA for the CDR3: TGTGCCAGCAGTGAAACTACGACTGCTGAAGCTTTCTTT. V gene TRBV2 combines with J gene TRBJ1-1, with D unclear. The germline V gene encodes CDR1 SNHLY and CDR2 FYNNEI. V dropped 2 bases and J dropped 6 bases, with 10 bases sitting between them. The CDR3 covers 13 residues.

The rearrangement joins TRBV30 to TRBJ1-2, with no clear D. CDR1 GTSNPN and CDR2 SVGIG come from the germline V gene (reference sequence). Trimming cost V 4 bases and J 6 bases, with 9 bases left between them. CDR3 length: 11 residues. The chain's CDR3 is CAWTFGDGYTF. CDR3 nucleotide sequence: TGTGCCTGGACATTCGGGGATGGCTACACCTTC. Drawing the rest from reference TRBV30 and TRBJ1-2, the complete variable domain is SQTIHQWPATLVQPVGSPLSLECTVEGTSNPNLYWYRQAAGRGLQLLFYSVGIGQISSEVPQNLSASRPQDRQFILSSKKLLLSDSGFYLCAWTFGDGYTFGSGTRLTVV.

This chain connects TRBV2 to TRBJ2-7; TRBD1 might be the D (5 bases). Trimming pared 4 bases from V and 2 bases from J, leaving 15 bases between. The CDR3 consists of 15 residues. Germline assignment: CDR1 SNHLY and CDR2 FYNNEI. This CDR3 is CASSAIAGFTYEQYV. The CDR3 DNA reads TGTGCCAGCAGTGCGATAGCAGGGTTTACCTACGAGCAGTACGTC.

This clone has only one observation. The chain has TRBV5-6 and TRBJ2-7; 9 bases match TRBD1. The CDR3 covers 18 residues. V gave up 4 bases and J gave up 2 bases; unmatched junction bases: 16. Per germline, CDR1 SGHDT and CDR2 YYEEEE. For the CDR3, the DNA is TGTGCCAGCAGCAAATACCTCCGGGACAGGGTAGAAACCTACGAGCAGTACTTC. It translates to CASSKYLRDRVETYEQYF.

CDR3 nucleotides: TGTGCCAGCAGCGAGGGACTAGCGGGGCCAGAGACCCAGTACTTC. This codes for CASSEGLAGPETQYF. The chain is built from TRBV7-7 and TRBJ2-5; 13 bases align to TRBD2. Unmatched junction bases numbered 4, after V lost 5 bases and J lost 4 bases. CDR1 and CDR2 (germline): SSHAT, FNYEAQ (reference sequence). The CDR3 totals 15 residues.

This sequence joins TRBV27 and TRBJ1-5, with unresolved D. Germline V gene sequence: CDR1 MNHEY, CDR2 SMNVEV (reference sequence). The CDR3 spans 15 residues. The V end lost 6 bases, the J end lost 4 bases, and 16 bases lay between the germline ends. In DNA form, the CDR3 reads TGTGCCAGCAGCTCTTCATCAACAGAGAATCAGCCCCAGCATTTT. Translation: CASSSSSTENQPQHF.